This TCR beta chain comes out of a study of CD8 T cells in ankylosing spondylitis. General study findings and limits: Previously reported in reactive arthritis synovial fluid and blood were some of the motif variants.

Trimming took off 10 bases at V and 3 bases at J, with 18 bases between the two ends. Germline V CDR1 and CDR2: MNHNS, SASEGT. The CDR3 runs to 14 residues. This clonotype was observed at least ten times. Its antigen is unknown. TCRdb called the 5' RACE reads again in MiXCR, with one record for every CDR3 protein. This table has 31,000 or so distinct CDR3 sequences, less than 40% appearing once. The genes are TRBV6-1 and TRBJ2-5; tentatively, D is TRBD1 (6 bases). This clonotype was sampled from a male donor with ankylosing spondylitis. The specimen was synovial fluid, either unsorted or a sorted T cell fraction (not recorded which). CDR3 protein: CAIRAQGLEETQYF. The CDR3 DNA reads as TGTGCCATTCGTGCACAGGGATTAGAAGAGACCCAGTACTTC.